This is a list of T cell receptor beta chains from one sample in a study of human T cells and chemical hapten exposure. TCRdb used MiXCR to reprocess the RACE reads, holding one entry per CDR3 protein. The table records 62,000 or so distinct CDR3 sequences, roughly 11% of them present only once. Sequencing was performed on whole blood, taken in connection with sensitization to the hapten diphenylcyclopropenone (DPC). The source is a woman between 45 and 60 years old with alopecia areata. Some clones in this sample may be carry-over from other donors' samples. CDR3s include the opening cysteine and the closing phenylalanine or tryptophan. D genes are given only for firm matches.

length: 15; D: TRBD2; J: TRBJ2-3; V: TRBV5-4; CDR3: CASSPERGSTDTQYF
length: 15; D: TRBD2; J: TRBJ2-7; V: TRBV29-1; CDR3: CSVEDGPSGRGEQYF
length: 14; D: -; J: TRBJ2-2; V: TRBV29-1; CDR3: CSTGQRANTGELFF
length: 14; D: TRBD1; J: TRBJ1-1; V: TRBV28; CDR3: CASSFRGGRTEAFF
length: 16; D: -; J: TRBJ2-2; V: TRBV6-5; CDR3: CASSSHGGTNTGELFF
length: 15; D: -; J: TRBJ2-7; V: TRBV6-6; CDR3: CASSYGYTSSYEQYF
length: 15; D: TRBD1; J: TRBJ2-7; V: TRBV4-3; CDR3: CASSPGQGARYEQYF
length: 14; D: -; J: TRBJ2-3; V: TRBV25-1; CDR3: CASSDLSPADTQYF
length: 16; D: TRBD2; J: TRBJ2-7; V: TRBV10-3; CDR3: CAISEVAGVPVGEQYF
length: 13; D: -; J: TRBJ1-2; V: TRBV28; CDR3: CATNEGRSYGYTF
length: 14; D: TRBD1; J: TRBJ2-7; V: TRBV12-3/TRBV12-4; CDR3: CASSPHRGLGEQYF
length: 16; D: TRBD1; J: TRBJ2-1; V: TRBV28; CDR3: CASSLIDRVVSNEQFF
length: 17; D: TRBD2; J: TRBJ2-3; V: TRBV6-6; CDR3: CASSYSGSGGPTDTQYF
length: 13; D: -; J: TRBJ1-1; V: TRBV5-4; CDR3: CASRQRSNTEAFF
length: 14; D: -; J: TRBJ2-1; V: TRBV7-9; CDR3: CASSPRGGNNEQFF
length: 14; D: -; J: TRBJ1-2; V: TRBV5-1; CDR3: CASSLGVTNYGYTF
length: 16; D: TRBD1; J: TRBJ2-1; V: TRBV16; CDR3: CASSPKAGQGLDEQFF
length: 13; D: -; J: TRBJ1-1; V: TRBV13; CDR3: CASSLQGNTEAFF
length: 15; D: TRBD1; J: TRBJ2-5; V: TRBV6-1; CDR3: CASSDWTGGTETQYF
length: 14; D: TRBD1; J: TRBJ1-2; V: TRBV5-1; CDR3: CASSPETGNYGYTF
length: 13; D: TRBD1; J: TRBJ2-7; V: TRBV30; CDR3: CAGSTGGAGEQYF
length: 12; D: TRBD1; J: TRBJ2-1; V: TRBV6-6; CDR3: CASSYGTGVRFF
length: 15; D: -; J: TRBJ1-5; V: TRBV7-2; CDR3: CASSLAAGNNQPQHF
length: 13; D: -; J: TRBJ1-1; V: TRBV5-4; CDR3: CASSQTGGRGAFF
length: 15; D: TRBD1; J: TRBJ2-2; V: TRBV7-2; CDR3: CASSHRQGRFGELFF
length: 13; D: -; J: TRBJ2-5; V: TRBV27; CDR3: CASSFRQKETQYF
length: 12; D: -; J: TRBJ1-5; V: TRBV7-2; CDR3: CASSYYNQPQHF
length: 15; D: -; J: TRBJ1-1; V: TRBV6-6; CDR3: CASSYSGVMNTEAFF
length: 17; D: TRBD2; J: TRBJ2-3; V: TRBV25-1; CDR3: CASSELVLAGGPDTQYF
length: 12; D: -; J: TRBJ1-6; V: TRBV18; CDR3: CASSPVQSPLHF
length: 14; D: -; J: TRBJ2-7; V: TRBV9; CDR3: CASSVLQGSHEQYF
length: 14; D: -; J: TRBJ1-2; V: TRBV6-2/TRBV6-3; CDR3: CASSYQDGVGGYTF
length: 15; D: TRBD1; J: TRBJ2-7; V: TRBV12-3/TRBV12-4; CDR3: CASSPTGTASYEQYF
length: 12; D: -; J: TRBJ2-7; V: TRBV28; CDR3: CASRKNTHEQYF
length: 14; D: -; J: TRBJ2-7; V: TRBV13; CDR3: CASSFWQETYEQYF
length: 16; D: TRBD2; J: TRBJ2-3; V: TRBV6-4; CDR3: CASSEASGGQADTQYF
length: 15; D: -; J: TRBJ2-3; V: TRBV5-1; CDR3: CASSVQSPRTDTQYF